Each of the 5 T cell receptor beta chains below was sequenced from the same sample in a study of T cell responses to AZD1222 COVID-19 vaccine. Method: immunoSEQ multiplex PCR; TCRdb's copy keeps in-frame clones and lacks some. The sample includes about 130,000 clones, around 92% of them seen just once. The material sequenced was peripheral blood, taken 28 days after the second AZD1222 dose. All receptors come from an adult who received the AZD1222 COVID-19 vaccine.

This chain links TRBV5-6 with TRBJ1-2; 9 positions agree with TRBD1. Germline CDR1 is SGHDT and CDR2 is YYEEEE. V trimming: 7 bases; J trimming: 4 bases; junction bases outside the gene matches: 5. This CDR3 region has 13 residues. DNA of the CDR3: TGTGCCAGCCGAAGGACAGGGGTCTATGGCTACACCTTC. Translated: CASRRTGVYGYTF.

Turning to this clone: Other nucleotide sequences from this sample produce the same CDR3. J is TRBJ2-6 and V is TRBV30, with unresolved D. The germline V gene encodes CDR1 GTSNPN and CDR2 SVGIG (reference sequence). The CDR3 extends over 15 amino acids. Trimming cost V 3 bases and J 0 bases, with 9 bases left between them. CDR3 in DNA: TGTGCCTGGAGCGTCGGCAGCTCTGGGGCCAACGTCCTGACTTTC. It yields the protein CAWSVGSSGANVLTF.

Comments on this clone: An end of the junction differs from the germline gene, which may be a read error. CDR3 nucleotide sequence: TGTGCCAGCAGCCAGGCTGGGACAGGGGAAAACTTC. Translated, it gives CASSQAGTGENF. This sequence joins TRBV3-1 (or the pseudogene TRBV3-2) and TRBJ2-7; 10 bases are a match to TRBD1. Germline assignment: CDR1 LGHDT and CDR2 YNNKEL (reference sequence). The CDR3 loop spans 12 amino acids.

The genes are TRBV25-1 and TRBJ1-4; D is unclear. The germline V gene has CDR1 MGHDK and CDR2 SYGVNS. Trimming removed 3 bases from V and 3 bases from J, with 8 bases in between. The CDR3 extends over 14 amino acids. CDR3 bases: TGTGCCAGCAGTGATGATCAATCTAATGAAAAACTGTTTTTT. It codes for CASSDDQSNEKLFF.

The CDR3, as DNA: TGTGCCAGCAGCTTAAGTTGGACTAGCGGGAGGCCTGAGCAGTTCTTC. Translation gives CASSLSWTSGRPEQFF. The chain has TRBV7-2 and TRBJ2-1, with 14 bases matching TRBD2. Germline V CDR1 and CDR2: SGHTA, FQGNSA. This CDR3 is 16 amino acids long. V was pared by 2 bases and J by 9 bases, with 6 bases of the junction left unmatched.